The 18 T cell receptor beta chains below all came from one sample that was sequenced in a study of blood T cell repertoires in COVID-19. Libraries were prepared by immunoSEQ multiplex PCR; TCRdb keeps only in-frame clonotypes and omits some of them. The table shows fewer than 250,000 clones, with 70% to 90% occurring only once. The sample consisted of peripheral blood. The receptors here all came from a woman in her sixties or seventies with active or convalescent COVID-19.

The CDR3 here is CASRKGTSGRGWKETQYF. The CDR3 coding sequence is TGTGCCAGCAGAAAGGGGACTAGCGGGAGGGGGTGGAAGGAGACCCAGTACTTC. This chain connects TRBV11-3 to TRBJ2-5, with 16 nucleotides matching TRBD2. The CDR3 is made up of 18 amino acids. V shed 6 bases and J 5 bases; nucleotides not matched to a gene: 12. The germline CDR1 and CDR2 sequences are SGHNT and YENEEA.

This chain joins TRBV5-5 and TRBJ1-6; D perhaps matches TRBD1 (6 bases). Germline loops: CDR1 SGHKS, CDR2 YYEKEE (reference sequence). V was pared by 4 bases and J by 3 bases, with 8 bases between. This CDR3 region has 14 residues. The DNA of the CDR3 is TGTGCCAGCAGCCTACAGGGCTATAATTCACCCCTCCACTTT. This encodes CASSLQGYNSPLHF.

This chain joins TRBV30 and TRBJ1-2; a possible D gene is TRBD1 (6 bases). V lost 3 bases to trimming and J lost 7 bases, with 15 bases between them. From germline, CDR1 is GTSNPN and CDR2 SVGIG (reference sequence). There are 13 residues in the CDR3. CDR3 in DNA: TGTGCCTGGAGCCTAACAGGGCAGAGTGGCTACACCTTC. Protein sequence: CAWSLTGQSGYTF.

This sequence joins TRBV7-6 and TRBJ2-5; possibly TRBD2 for D (5 bases). The germline V gene has CDR1 SGHVS and CDR2 FNYEAQ. The CDR3 extends over 12 amino acids. V shed 4 bases and J shed 5 bases, with 8 bases lying between them. The CDR3 DNA reads as TGTGCCAGCAGCTCCCGAGGGGAGACCCAGTACTTC. Translating gives CASSSRGETQYF.

This chain connects TRBV5-1 to TRBJ1-1; no reliable D call. Trimming shortened V by 4 bases and J by 7 bases, and 20 bases separated the two germline ends. Germline V lookup: CDR1 SGHRS, CDR2 YFSETQ. There are 15 residues in the CDR3. The DNA for the CDR3 is TGCGCCAGCAGCGATCTCCGGGGTGGTACCGGTGAAGCTTTCTTT. Translating it yields CASSDLRGGTGEAFF.

The chain uses TRBV18 and TRBJ1-1; possibly TRBD1 for D (6 bases). The CDR3 totals 15 residues. Trimming took off 3 bases at V and 1 base at J, with 12 bases between the two ends. From germline, CDR1 is KGHSH and CDR2 LQKENI. The CDR3 reads CASSPGAGTNTEAFF. Written as DNA, the CDR3 is TGTGCCAGCTCACCGGGGGCAGGTACGAACACTGAAGCTTTCTTT.

This chain joins TRBV6-5 and TRBJ2-7, with TRBD1 matching 11 bases. Germline assignment: CDR1 MNHEY and CDR2 SVGAGI. Trimming at V came to 6 bases and at J to 3 bases, leaving 7 bases not matched to a gene. CDR3 length equals 15 residues. Written as DNA, the CDR3 is TGTGCCAGCAGCGCCGGGACAGGGGGATTCTACGAGCAGTACTTC. This translates into CASSAGTGGFYEQYF.

V is TRBV27 and J is TRBJ1-2; D possibly corresponds to TRBD1 (5 bases). V was clipped by 5 bases and J by 4 bases, with 14 bases between them. There are 14 residues in the CDR3. CDR1 is MNHEY and CDR2 is SMNVEV in the germline V gene (reference sequence). CDR3 in amino acids: CASSPPGAPYGYTF. Written as DNA, the CDR3 is TGTGCCAGCAGTCCCCCTGGGGCGCCCTATGGCTACACCTTC.

The chain is built from TRBV7-9 and TRBJ2-7; TRBD2 might be the D (6 bases). CDR1 and CDR2 from the germline V gene are SEHNR and FQNEAQ (reference sequence). The CDR3 totals 14 residues. Trimming pared 4 bases from V and 0 bases from J, leaving 10 bases between. The CDR3 loop is CASSSVTSSYEQYF. The CDR3 bases are TGTGCCAGCAGCTCAGTGACTAGCTCCTACGAGCAGTACTTC.

V usage is TRBV29-1 and J usage is TRBJ2-3, with 8 bases aligning to TRBD2. Trimming removed 7 bases from V and 1 base from J; junction bases left unmatched: 13. This CDR3 has 16 amino acids. Looked up from germline, CDR1 is SQVTM and CDR2 is ANQGSEA. In DNA, the CDR3 is TGCAGCGCTACCCCACCGGGGGGGCCTGGCACAGATACGCAGTATTTT. This codes for CSATPPGGPGTDTQYF.

The chain couples TRBV4-2 to TRBJ2-5; tentative D call: TRBD2 (6 bases). The length of the CDR3 is 15 residues. V dropped 0 bases and J dropped 5 bases, with 13 bases sitting between them. Germline values: CDR1 LGHNA, CDR2 YNFKEQ. In DNA, the CDR3 is TGTGCCAGCAGCCAAGATGTGGGGACTGCGGAGACCCAGTACTTC. It codes for CASSQDVGTAETQYF.

V is TRBV28 and J is TRBJ2-7, with a weak D call TRBD2 (5 bases). The CDR3 has 18 amino acids. Germline V gives CDR1 MDHEN, CDR2 SYDVKM. V lost 1 base and J lost 3, with 22 bases in between. CDR3 residues: CASSLSPGMGSSFYEQYF. The CDR3, as DNA: TGTGCCAGCAGTTTATCGCCCGGGATGGGTTCAAGCTTCTACGAGCAGTACTTC.

CDR3 in amino acids: CASSGPGTRNTEAFF. CDR3 in DNA: TGTGCCAGCAGTGGCCCCGGGACAAGGAACACTGAAGCTTTCTTT. V and J are TRBV27 and TRBJ1-1, with D perhaps TRBD1 (6 bases). The CDR3 has 15 amino acids. V was trimmed by 5 bases and J by 1 base, leaving 14 bases between them. Germline-derived CDR1 and CDR2 are MNHEY and SMNVEV (reference sequence).

In DNA, the CDR3 is TGTGCCAGCAGCCAATCGCCCGTCCCAGGGGCCTACGAGCAGTACTTC. Encoded protein: CASSQSPVPGAYEQYF. The chain carries TRBV3-1 (or the pseudogene TRBV3-2) and TRBJ2-7; weak D call: TRBD1 (6 bases). The CDR3 runs to 16 residues. Germline V gene lookup returns CDR1 LGHDT and CDR2 YNNKEL (reference sequence). The V and J ends lost 2 bases and 2 bases respectively, with 16 bases between them.

The chain recombines TRBV10-2 with TRBJ1-2; possibly TRBD1 for D (6 bases). Germline CDR1 is WSHSY and CDR2 is SAAADI. The CDR3 contains 15 residues. Between the trimmed V and J ends, which lost 1 base and 7 bases, there was a span of 16 bases. The CDR3 DNA follows: TGCGCCAGCAGTGAGTACACAGGGAAATCGCCTGGCTACACCTTC. This gives the protein CASSEYTGKSPGYTF.

This chain joins TRBV6-5 and TRBJ1-1, with D perhaps matching TRBD1 (5 bases). CDR1 and CDR2 from the germline V gene are MNHEY and SVGAGI. The CDR3 totals 14 residues. Trimming left V 4 bases short and J 1 base short, with 10 bases between. The CDR3 nucleotides are TGTGCCAGCAGTTGGGGGGGTCCGAACACTGAAGCTTTCTTT. This translates into CASSWGGPNTEAFF.

The gene calls are TRBV6-5 and TRBJ2-1; TRBD2 might be the D (6 bases). Deletions cut 8 bases from V and 6 bases from J, with 20 bases between. The CDR3 extends over 15 amino acids. Germline assignment: CDR1 MNHEY and CDR2 SVGAGI. The CDR3 nucleotides are TGTGCCAGCCTCGGGGATACCGGGGGTTTCAATGAGCAGTTCTTC. Encoded protein: CASLGDTGGFNEQFF.

The chain is built from TRBV11-2 and TRBJ2-3; 11 nucleotides match TRBD2. Per germline, CDR1 SGHAT and CDR2 FQNNGV. The CDR3 runs to 16 residues. With 0 bases clipped from V and 1 base from J, the junction kept 0 bases outside the gene matches. CDR3 loop: CASSLETSGGTDTQYF. The CDR3, as DNA: TGTGCCAGCAGCTTAGAGACTAGCGGGGGCACAGATACGCAGTATTTT.